This T cell receptor beta chain came from a study of response to subunit inactivated influenza vaccine. Study-level points and caveats: After each seasonal influenza vaccination, few new T cells are recruited, the authors suggested.

TCRdb passed the RT-PCR reads through MiXCR, listing each CDR3 protein once. Of about 520,000 distinct CDR3 sequences in the sample, about 25% were seen once. From germline, CDR1 is LGHNA and CDR2 YNFKEQ. CDR3 length: 16 amino acids. V lost 0 bases, J lost 4 bases, and 4 bases stayed unmatched. Comment on this clonotype: Its antigen is still unknown.

The sequences come from CD4+ T cells sorted from PBMCs, collected 5 days after vaccination. The sequence derives from a man aged 45-65 years who received an inactivated influenza vaccine. The gene calls are TRBV4-2 and TRBJ2-1, with 9 bases aligning to TRBD2. CDR3 sequence reads: CASSQDFSGGYNEQFF. The CDR3 nucleotides read TGTGCCAGCAGCCAAGACTTTAGCGGGGGTTACAATGAGCAGTTCTTC.